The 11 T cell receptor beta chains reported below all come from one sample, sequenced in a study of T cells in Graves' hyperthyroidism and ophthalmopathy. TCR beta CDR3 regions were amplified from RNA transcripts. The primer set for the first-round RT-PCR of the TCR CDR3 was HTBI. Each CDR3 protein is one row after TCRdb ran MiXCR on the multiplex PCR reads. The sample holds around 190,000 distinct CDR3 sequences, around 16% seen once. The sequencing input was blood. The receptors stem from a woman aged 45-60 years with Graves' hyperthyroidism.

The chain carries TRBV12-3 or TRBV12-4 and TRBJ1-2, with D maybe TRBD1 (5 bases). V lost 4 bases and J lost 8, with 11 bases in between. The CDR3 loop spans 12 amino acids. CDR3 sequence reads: CASSSGWGGYTF. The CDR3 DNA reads TGTGCCAGCAGTTCTGGCTGGGGGGGCTACACCTTC.

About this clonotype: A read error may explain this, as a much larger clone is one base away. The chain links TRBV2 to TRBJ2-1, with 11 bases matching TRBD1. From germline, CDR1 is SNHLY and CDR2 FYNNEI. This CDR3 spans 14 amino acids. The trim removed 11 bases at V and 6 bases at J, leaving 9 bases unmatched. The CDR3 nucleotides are TGTGCCGGCTTAAGGACAGGGGGCGGCAATGAGCAGTTCTTC. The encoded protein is CAGLRTGGGNEQFF.

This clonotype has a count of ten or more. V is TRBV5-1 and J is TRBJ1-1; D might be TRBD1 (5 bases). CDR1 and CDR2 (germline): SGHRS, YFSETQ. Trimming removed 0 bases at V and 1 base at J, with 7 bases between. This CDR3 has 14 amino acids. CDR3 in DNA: TGCGCCAGCAGCTTGGTTGGGGGGAACACTGAAGCTTTCTTT. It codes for CASSLVGGNTEAFF.

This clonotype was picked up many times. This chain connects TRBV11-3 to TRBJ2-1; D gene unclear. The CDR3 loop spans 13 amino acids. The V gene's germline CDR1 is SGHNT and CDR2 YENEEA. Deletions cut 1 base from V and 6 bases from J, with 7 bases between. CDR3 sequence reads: CASSLARLNEQFF. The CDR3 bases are TGTGCCAGCAGCTTAGCCAGACTCAATGAGCAGTTCTTC.

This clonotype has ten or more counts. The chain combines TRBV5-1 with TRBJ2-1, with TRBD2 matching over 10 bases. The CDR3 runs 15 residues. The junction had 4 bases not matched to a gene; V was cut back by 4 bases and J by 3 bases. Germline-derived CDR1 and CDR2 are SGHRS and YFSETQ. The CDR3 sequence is CASSTLAGSYNEQFF. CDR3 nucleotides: TGCGCCAGCAGCACACTAGCGGGGAGCTACAATGAGCAGTTCTTC. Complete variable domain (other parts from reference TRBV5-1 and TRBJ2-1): KAGVTQTPRYLIKTRGQQVTLSCSPISGHRSVSWYQQTPGQGLQFLFEYFSETQRNKGNFPGRFSGRQFSNSRSEMNVSTLELGDSALYLCASSTLAGSYNEQFFGPGTRLTVL.

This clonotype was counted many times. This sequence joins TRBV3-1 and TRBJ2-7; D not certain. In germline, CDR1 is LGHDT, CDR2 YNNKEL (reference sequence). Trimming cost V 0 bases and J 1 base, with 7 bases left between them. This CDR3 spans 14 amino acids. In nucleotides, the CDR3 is TGTGCCAGCAGCCAAGATCCCCAATCCTACGAGCAGTACTTC. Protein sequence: CASSQDPQSYEQYF.

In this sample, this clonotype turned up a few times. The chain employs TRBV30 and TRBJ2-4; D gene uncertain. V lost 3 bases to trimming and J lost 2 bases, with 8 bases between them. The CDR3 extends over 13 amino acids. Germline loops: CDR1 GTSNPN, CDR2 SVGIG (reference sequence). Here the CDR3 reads CAWSPVSKNIQYF. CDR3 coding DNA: TGTGCCTGGAGCCCGGTGTCCAAAAACATTCAGTACTTC.

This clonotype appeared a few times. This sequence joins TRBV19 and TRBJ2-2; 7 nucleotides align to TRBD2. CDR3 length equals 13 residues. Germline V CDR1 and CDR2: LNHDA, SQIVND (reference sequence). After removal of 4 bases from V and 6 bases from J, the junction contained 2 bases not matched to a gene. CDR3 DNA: TGTGCCAGTAGTACCCGGGGGGCCGGGGAGCTGTTTTTT. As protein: CASSTRGAGELFF.

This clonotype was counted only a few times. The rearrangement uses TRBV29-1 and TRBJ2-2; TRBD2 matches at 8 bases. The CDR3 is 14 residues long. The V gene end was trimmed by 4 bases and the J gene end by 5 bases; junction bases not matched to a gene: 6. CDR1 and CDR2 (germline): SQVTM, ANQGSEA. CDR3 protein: CSVVSREGTGELFF. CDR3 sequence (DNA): TGCAGCGTTGTCTCCCGGGAGGGTACCGGGGAGCTGTTTTTT.

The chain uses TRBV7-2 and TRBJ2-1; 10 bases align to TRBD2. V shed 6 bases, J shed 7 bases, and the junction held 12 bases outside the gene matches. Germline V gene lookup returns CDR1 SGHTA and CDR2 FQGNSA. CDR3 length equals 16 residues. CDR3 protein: CASRPRLAGPRNEQFF. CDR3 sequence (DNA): TGTGCCAGCAGACCACGACTAGCGGGCCCCCGAAATGAGCAGTTCTTC.

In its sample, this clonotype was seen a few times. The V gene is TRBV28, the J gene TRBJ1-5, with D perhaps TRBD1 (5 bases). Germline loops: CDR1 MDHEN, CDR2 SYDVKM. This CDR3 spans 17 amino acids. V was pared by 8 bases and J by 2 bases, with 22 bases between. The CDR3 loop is CASLPGGSFHGNQPQHF. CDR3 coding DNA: TGTGCCAGCCTGCCCGGGGGGTCTTTTCATGGCAATCAGCCCCAGCATTTT.